This T cell receptor (beta chain) was documented in a study of cytomegalovirus exposure and HLA in healthy donors. This CDR3 region has 12 residues. From germline, CDR1 is MDHEN and CDR2 SYDVKM. V dropped 2 bases and J dropped 6 bases, with 7 bases sitting between them. Researchers ran the PCR with 60 Vbeta and 13 Jbeta primers. Sequencing was performed with immunoSEQ multiplex PCR; in TCRdb, only in-frame clones are kept and a portion is missing. The sample records 130,000 to 150,000 clones, 80% to 90% being singletons. Donors had nominal health at sampling but likely had unrecorded immune exposures. With regard to this clone: Its antigen is not identified.

Study conclusions and caveats: TCR beta sequences reportedly predicted most subjects' HLA-A and HLA-B alleles accurately. Researchers reported in a later analysis that a missense DCLRE1C variant was tied to TCR beta V- and J-gene trimming.

This clonotype was sampled from a woman between 35 and 50 years old in good health and CMV-seropositive. The sample taken for sequencing was PBMCs. The gene calls are TRBV28 and TRBJ2-5; the D gene is possibly TRBD1 (6 bases). CDR3 coding DNA: TGTGCCAGCAGTTTAACAGGGAAGACCCAGTACTTC. Translated, it gives CASSLTGKTQYF.